This T cell receptor beta chain was observed in a study of PD-1 blockade in classical Hodgkin lymphoma. Profiled with immunoSEQ multiplex PCR; TCRdb holds only in-frame clones, not every one. The table includes 100,000 or so clones, about nine tenths detected once. Time point reported: cycle 4 day 1 (C4D1), after five to seven weeks of nivolumab. Autologous stem cell transplantation was followed by relapse in every patient, and brentuximab vedotin exposure varied. The source of this sequence is a human donor with classical Hodgkin lymphoma. The specimen was peripheral blood mononuclear cells (PBMCs), collected before the fourth cycle of nivolumab.

The CDR3 DNA follows: TGCAGTGCTAGGAGGCGGTCTGAAGCTTTCTTT. Translation gives CSARRRSEAFF. The chain is built from TRBV20-1 and TRBJ1-1; D is unresolved. The CDR3 extends over 11 amino acids. Between the trimmed V and J ends, which lost 3 bases and 6 bases, there was a span of 8 bases. Germline CDR1 is DFQATT and CDR2 is SNEGSKA (reference sequence).